One sample yielded the 21 T cell receptor beta chains listed below, sequenced in a study of shared clonotypes between healthy human individuals. Some clones are missing from TCRdb's copy, which holds only in-frame ones; the method was immunoSEQ multiplex PCR. The sample lists approximately 500,000 clones, approximately 79% occurring once. Sequencing used PBMCs. Receptors were obtained from a woman between 35 and 50 years old in good health. Some clones in this sample may be carry-over from other donors' samples.

This clone was observed a single time. The chain has TRBV18 and TRBJ1-3; 9 nucleotides line up with TRBD1. Germline V lookup: CDR1 KGHSH, CDR2 LQKENI. The CDR3 is 13 residues long. V shed 4 bases, J shed 8 bases, and the junction held 3 bases outside the gene matches. As DNA, the CDR3 is TGTGCCAGCTCACTGGACAGGGGAGACACCATATATTTT. Its protein is CASSLDRGDTIYF.

This rearrangement joins TRBV5-6 to TRBJ2-7, with D unclear. V was trimmed by 4 bases and J by 0 bases, leaving 8 bases between them. The germline V gene has CDR1 SGHDT and CDR2 YYEEEE. The CDR3 covers 13 residues. The DNA for the CDR3 is TGTGCCAGCAGCCTTGACCCCTCCTACGAGCAGTACTTC. Translated, it gives CASSLDPSYEQYF.

This rearrangement joins TRBV5-1 to TRBJ1-3; D is perhaps TRBD1 (6 bases). The CDR3 has 15 amino acids. V lost 5 bases and J lost 0, with 12 bases in between. The germline gives CDR1 SGHRS, CDR2 YFSETQ. In DNA, the CDR3 is TGCGCCAGCAGGCCCGGGACAAACTCTGGAAACACCATATATTTT. This codes for CASRPGTNSGNTIYF.

This clone was counted once. The chain is built from TRBV9 and TRBJ1-5, with a possible D match to TRBD1 (5 bases). CDR1 is SGDLS, CDR2 YYNGEE, per germline. V was shortened by 0 bases and J by 4 bases, with 5 bases between the two germline ends. This CDR3 contains 13 residues. The CDR3 here is CASSVGQNQPQHF. The CDR3 DNA follows: TGTGCCAGCAGCGTAGGACAGAATCAGCCCCAGCATTTT.

V gene TRBV5-1 combines with J gene TRBJ2-7, with a possible D match to TRBD1 (6 bases). The CDR3 extends over 14 amino acids. V was clipped by 2 bases and J by 2 bases, with 11 bases between them. Germline-derived CDR1 and CDR2 are SGHRS and YFSETQ. The CDR3 DNA reads as TGCGCCAGCAGCTTACAGGGAACAGCCTACGAGCAGTACTTC. It is translated as CASSLQGTAYEQYF.

CDR3 in DNA: TGTGCCAGCAGCTTAGCCCCCGGGGCGCGGTGGCGCGACAGCTCCTACAATGAGCAGTTCTTC. Protein product: CASSLAPGARWRDSSYNEQFF. The chain is built from TRBV7-2 and TRBJ2-1, with D perhaps being TRBD1 or TRBD2 (5 bases each). The CDR3 extends over 21 amino acids. V lost 0 bases, J lost 0 bases, and 24 bases lay in between. Looked up from germline, CDR1 is SGHTA and CDR2 is FQGNSA.

The chain recombines TRBV7-2 with TRBJ1-4, with 7 positions matching TRBD1. V shed 5 bases, J shed 4 bases, and the junction held 7 bases outside the gene matches. The CDR3 spans 15 residues. The germline gives CDR1 SGHTA, CDR2 FQGNSA. Here the CDR3 reads CASSPGTALNEKLFF. As DNA, the CDR3 is TGTGCCAGCAGCCCCGGGACAGCCCTTAATGAAAAACTGTTTTTT.

CDR3 bases: TGTGCCAGCAGTGAACTTAGCGGGGCCAGCTCCTACAATGAGCAGTTCTTC. Translated, it gives CASSELSGASSYNEQFF. V and J are TRBV2 and TRBJ2-1; 8 bases fit TRBD2. The CDR3 spans 17 residues. Germline V gives CDR1 SNHLY, CDR2 FYNNEI. The ends lost 2 bases at V and 0 bases at J; junction bases unmatched: 6.

CDR3 amino acids: CASSWRWGGRQDTQYF. CDR3 nucleotide sequence: TGTGCCAGCAGCTGGAGATGGGGCGGGAGGCAAGATACGCAGTATTTT. V and J are TRBV11-2 and TRBJ2-3, with 8 bases fitting TRBD2. The V gene end was trimmed by 4 bases and the J gene end by 5 bases; junction bases not matched to a gene: 11. Germline V lookup: CDR1 SGHAT, CDR2 FQNNGV. The CDR3 loop spans 16 amino acids.

This clone appeared a single time. The chain uses TRBV20-1 and TRBJ2-3; D uncertain. Between the trimmed V and J ends, which lost 7 bases and 4 bases, there was a span of 6 bases. CDR1 and CDR2 (germline): DFQATT, SNEGSKA (reference sequence). The CDR3 extends over 10 amino acids. The CDR3 nucleotides are TGCAGTGTTCAGCCAGATACGCAGTATTTT. Residues: CSVQPDTQYF.

This clone occurred a few times. The chain has TRBV6-1 and TRBJ2-1, with 12 nucleotides matching TRBD2. The CDR3 runs 13 residues. V dropped 6 bases and J dropped 12; count of bases not matched to a gene: 6. The V gene's germline CDR1 is MNHNS and CDR2 SASEGT. The CDR3 loop reads CASSLLAGGGQFF. The CDR3 DNA sequence: TGTGCCAGCAGCTTACTAGCGGGAGGCGGGCAGTTCTTC.

Concerning this clone itself: At one of its ends the junction is not consistent with the germline gene, which may arise from a read error. This chain links TRBV6-6 with TRBJ1-2; D is unresolved. Germline V gives CDR1 MNHNY, CDR2 SVGAGI (reference sequence). This CDR3 has 12 amino acids. The CDR3 region is CASSSDSPSPSF. As DNA, the CDR3 is TGTGCCAGCAGTTCTGATTCTCCCAGCCCCTCATTC.

This chain links TRBV5-4 with TRBJ2-3; 12 nucleotides align to TRBD2. The length of the CDR3 is 16 residues. With 1 base clipped from V and 3 bases from J, the junction kept 3 bases outside the gene matches. Germline V CDR1 and CDR2: SGHNT, YYREEE (reference sequence). In DNA, the CDR3 is TGTGCCAGCAGCTTGTCACTAGCGGGAGGAACAGATACGCAGTATTTT. Residues: CASSLSLAGGTDTQYF.

The J gene is TRBJ2-1, the V gene TRBV11-3, with TRBD1 matching over 12 bases. J lost 8 bases, V lost 2 bases, and 4 bases had no gene match. CDR1 is SGHNT and CDR2 is YENEEA in the germline V gene. The CDR3 length is 15 residues. The CDR3 protein is CASSLRGQGADEQFF. The CDR3, as DNA: TGTGCCAGCAGCTTAAGGGGACAGGGGGCTGATGAGCAGTTCTTC. The full variable domain, with the rest looked up from reference TRBV11-3 and TRBJ2-1, is EAGVVQSPRYKIIEKKQPVAFWCNPISGHNTLYWYLQNLGQGPELLIRYENEEAVDDSQLPKDRFSAERLKGVDSTLKIQPAELGDSAVYLCASSLRGQGADEQFFGPGTRLTVL.

This chain uses TRBV5-1 with TRBJ2-2, with TRBD2 matching 8 bases. The length of the CDR3 is 17 residues. V was pared by 4 bases and J by 7 bases, with 15 bases of the junction left unmatched. CDR1 is SGHRS, CDR2 YFSETQ, per germline. CDR3 sequence (DNA): TGCGCCAGCAGCCCCAGGGTCGTAGCGGGATTGAACGGGGAGCTGTTTTTT. Translation gives CASSPRVVAGLNGELFF.

The chain uses TRBV2 and TRBJ1-1, with TRBD1 matching 8 bases. The CDR3 has 12 amino acids. Germline V gene lookup returns CDR1 SNHLY and CDR2 FYNNEI. The ends lost 3 bases at V and 6 bases at J; junction bases unmatched: 0. The CDR3 loop reads CASSDRGPEAFF. The CDR3 nucleotides read TGTGCCAGCAGTGACAGGGGGCCTGAAGCTTTCTTT.

This chain connects TRBV2 to TRBJ2-1; tentative D call: TRBD1 (5 bases). Trimming stripped 6 bases from V and 9 bases from J, with 9 bases between. The CDR3 has 11 residues. Looked up from germline, CDR1 is SNHLY and CDR2 is FYNNEI. CDR3 in amino acids: CASRLRVEQFF. CDR3 DNA: TGTGCCAGCAGGCTCAGGGTTGAGCAGTTCTTC.

This clone was found once. V is TRBV14 and J is TRBJ2-3, with 7 nucleotides matching TRBD2. V shed 0 bases, J shed 5 bases, and the junction held 5 bases outside the gene matches. CDR3 length: 15 amino acids. The germline gives CDR1 SGHDN, CDR2 FVKESK. The CDR3 region is CASSQDTVAGDTQYF. DNA of the CDR3: TGTGCCAGCAGCCAAGATACGGTAGCGGGAGATACGCAGTATTTT.

The chain uses TRBV7-6 and TRBJ2-7; D is tentatively TRBD1 or TRBD2 (5 bases each). V was cut by 1 base and J by 3 bases, with 13 bases left in between. CDR1 and CDR2 from the germline V gene are SGHVS and FNYEAQ. This CDR3 comprises 15 residues. CDR3 loop: CASSLEGTDFYEQYF. The CDR3 DNA reads as TGTGCCAGCAGCTTAGAGGGGACGGACTTCTACGAGCAGTACTTC.

The rearrangement joins TRBV18 to TRBJ2-1; the D call may be TRBD1 or TRBD2 (5 bases each). Germline loops: CDR1 KGHSH, CDR2 LQKENI. The V gene lost 3 bases and the J gene lost 1 base, with 16 bases spanning the gap. CDR3 size: 17 residues. In DNA form, the CDR3 reads TGTGCCAGCTCACCCACGACTCGGGGCGTTTCCTACAATGAGCAGTTCTTC. It translates to CASSPTTRGVSYNEQFF.

This clone has a single count. The chain combines TRBV28 with TRBJ1-1, with a possible D match to TRBD1 (5 bases). This CDR3 has 15 amino acids. Germline V gene data show CDR1 as MDHEN and CDR2 as SYDVKM. Trimming pared 7 bases from V and 4 bases from J, leaving 19 bases between. The CDR3 nucleotides are TGTGCCAGCATTCCGGGTAGCAGGGAAGGCACTGAAGCTTTCTTT. It codes for CASIPGSREGTEAFF.